Following are 2 T cell receptor beta chains from one sample sequenced in a study of cytomegalovirus exposure and HLA in healthy donors (dated by TCRdb to the late 2010s). Library preparation used the immunoSEQ multiplex PCR assay. The multiplex PCR relied on a mix of 60 forward primers for TCR Vbeta segments and 13 reverse primers for TCR Jbeta segments. This immuneACCESS table, as held by TCRdb, lists in-frame sequences with V and J called but not all clones. Of the missing ones, under half trace to an unresolved V gene in checked studies; the others have no known cause. The sample table records over 150,000 clones; roughly 80% of these occur just once. The ten largest clones represent around 1.3% of the sample. The sample comprised PBMCs. The receptors come from a woman aged 45 to 65 in good health and CMV-seronegative.

V is TRBV21-1 and J is TRBJ2-7; the table's D gene call, TRBD2, was not cross checked with the DNA. TRBV21-1 is listed as a pseudogene. The CDR3 covers 16 residues. The CDR3 DNA reads as TGTGCCAGCAGCCGACCCGCCCTAGCGGATGACTACGAGCAGTACTTC. It encodes CASSRPALADDYEQYF.

The genes are TRBV28 and TRBJ2-5; TRBD1 matches at 12 bases. V lost 3 bases and J lost 0; bases outside the gene matches: 5. Germline values: CDR1 MDHEN, CDR2 SYDVKM. The CDR3 has 17 amino acids. The CDR3 region is CASSLPGTGGYQETQYF. CDR3 in DNA: TGTGCCAGCAGTTTGCCCGGGACAGGGGGCTACCAAGAGACCCAGTACTTC.